This TCR beta chain was captured by sequencing in a study of T-cell reconstitution after alpha-beta-depleted transplantation in children. Unique molecular identifiers were incorporated into the prepared TCRbeta library. TCRdb processed the PCR reads anew with MiXCR; each CDR3 protein has one entry. The sample carries about 470,000 distinct CDR3 sequences, approximately 42% recorded once. The CDR3 contains 18 residues. Deletions cut 2 bases from V and 2 bases from J, with 16 bases between. Germline CDR1 MGHRA, CDR2 YSYEKL. Broader study findings: T-cell numbers and diversity one year post-transplant derived largely from freshly generated T cells. Reportedly, alpha-beta T cells present about two months post-transplant originated from several hundred expanded clones of graft origin.

A remark on this clonotype: The antigen remains undetermined.

Sequenced here: PBMCs, sampled before TCRalphabeta/CD19-depleted stem cell transplant. This TCR was sampled from a girl between 2 and 10 years old with aplastic anemia, due to receive a stem cell transplant. The V gene is TRBV4-1, the J gene TRBJ2-6; no definite D call. The CDR3, as DNA: TGCGCCAGCAGCCAAATAGTTGAATTATTTACTGGGGCCAACGTCCTGACTTTC. Translation gives CASSQIVELFTGANVLTF.